What follows is one TCR beta chain and its context. The sample comes from a study of blood T cell repertoires in COVID-19. Turning to the study itself: Samples of COVID-19 (acute and convalescent) were obtained from the United States, Italy and Spain. The cDNA or gDNA used as material had been derived from T cells, B-cell-depleted T cells, or PBMCs.

V shed 6 bases and J shed 2 bases, with 8 bases lying between them. This CDR3 spans 12 amino acids. CDR1 and CDR2 (germline): KGHSH, LQKENI. Original handling: Amplification from reference gene primers served as the basis for estimated nucleated cell counts. The table came from immunoSEQ multiplex PCR; TCRdb's copy has only in-frame clones and leaves some out. The V and J calls and clone size come from that table; D and trimming were worked out from the DNA. Found here are about 330,000 clones, 85% of them singletons; the top ten hold approximately 7.6%. The gene calls are TRBV18 and TRBJ2-7; weak D call: TRBD2 (6 bases). The specimen was peripheral blood. The clonotype originates from a human donor in a cohort sampled during active COVID-19. CDR3 DNA: TGTGCCAGCTCCGGGAGTACCTACGAGCAGTACTTC. Its translation: CASSGSTYEQYF.